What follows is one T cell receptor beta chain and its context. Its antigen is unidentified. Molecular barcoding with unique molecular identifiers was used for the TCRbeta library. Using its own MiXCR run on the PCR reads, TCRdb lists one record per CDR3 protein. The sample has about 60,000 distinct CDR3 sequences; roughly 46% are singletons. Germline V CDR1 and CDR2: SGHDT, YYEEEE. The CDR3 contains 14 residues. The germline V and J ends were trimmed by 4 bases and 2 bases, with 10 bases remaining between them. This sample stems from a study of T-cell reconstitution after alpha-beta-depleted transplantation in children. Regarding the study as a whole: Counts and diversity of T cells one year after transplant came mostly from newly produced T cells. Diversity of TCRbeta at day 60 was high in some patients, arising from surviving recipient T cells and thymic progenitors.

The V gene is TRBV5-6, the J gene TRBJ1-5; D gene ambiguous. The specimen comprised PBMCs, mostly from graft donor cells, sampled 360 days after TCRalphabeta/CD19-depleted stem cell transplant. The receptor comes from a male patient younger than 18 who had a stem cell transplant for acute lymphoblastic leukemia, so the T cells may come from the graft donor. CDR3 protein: CASSPGFGNQPQHF. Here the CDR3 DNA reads TGTGCCAGCAGCCCGGGATTTGGCAATCAGCCCCAGCATTTT.